Listed below are T cell receptor beta chains from one sample, sequenced in a study of naive and memory T cell subsets. TCRdb used MiXCR to reprocess the UMI-ligation and nested PCR reads, holding one entry per CDR3 protein. The sample has more than 25,000 distinct CDR3 sequences, about 10% seen once. Specimen: effector memory CD4+ T cells from blood. Source of these receptors: a human donor in good health. CDR3s include the opening cysteine and the closing phenylalanine or tryptophan. A D gene is named only where the DNA matches it firmly. Clone size appears in some rows only: once, few, many, or a class for an expanded clone.

. TRBJ1-2 TRBV20-1 . TGCAGTGCTACCACCCCCACAGGGAACTATGGCTACACCTTC CSATTPTGNYGYTF
. TRBJ2-3 TRBV2 few TGTGCCAGCACCGGGACCCCTCGGGGAGATACGCAGTATTTT CASTGTPRGDTQYF
. TRBJ1-3 TRBV10-2 . TGCGCCAGCAGTGAGTCTTGGACACCATTAACTGGCTCTGGAAACACCATATATTTT CASSESWTPLTGSGNTIYF
TRBD2 TRBJ2-2 TRBV29-1 many TGCAGCGGACTAGCGGGAGGAAACACCGGGGAGCTGTTTTTT CSGLAGGNTGELFF
. TRBJ2-3 TRBV7-9 few TGTGCCAGCAGCTTAAGAGGGCGGGCCACAGATACGCAGTATTTT CASSLRGRATDTQYF
TRBD2 TRBJ2-1 TRBV7-2 few TGTGCCAGCAGCTTAGCGCAGGGGACTAGCGGGAGGGCCGGGCAGTTCTTC CASSLAQGTSGRAGQFF
. TRBJ2-3 TRBV18 . TGTGCCAGCTCACCAGGTTTAAGGACCATTCGCCTCACAGATACGCAGTATTTT CASSPGLRTIRLTDTQYF
. TRBJ2-1 TRBV12-3/TRBV12-4 . TGTGCCAGCAGTCCCACCTTCAGGGGGGGGGAAAATGAGCAGTTCTTC CASSPTFRGGENEQFF
TRBD2 TRBJ2-1 TRBV7-9 . TGTGCCACAGGGACTAGCGGAACCTACAATGAGCAGTTCTTC CATGTSGTYNEQFF
. TRBJ2-7 TRBV20-1 . TGCAGTGCTGACGACATGGACGGCCAGGCAGTTTACGAGCAGTACTTC CSADDMDGQAVYEQYF